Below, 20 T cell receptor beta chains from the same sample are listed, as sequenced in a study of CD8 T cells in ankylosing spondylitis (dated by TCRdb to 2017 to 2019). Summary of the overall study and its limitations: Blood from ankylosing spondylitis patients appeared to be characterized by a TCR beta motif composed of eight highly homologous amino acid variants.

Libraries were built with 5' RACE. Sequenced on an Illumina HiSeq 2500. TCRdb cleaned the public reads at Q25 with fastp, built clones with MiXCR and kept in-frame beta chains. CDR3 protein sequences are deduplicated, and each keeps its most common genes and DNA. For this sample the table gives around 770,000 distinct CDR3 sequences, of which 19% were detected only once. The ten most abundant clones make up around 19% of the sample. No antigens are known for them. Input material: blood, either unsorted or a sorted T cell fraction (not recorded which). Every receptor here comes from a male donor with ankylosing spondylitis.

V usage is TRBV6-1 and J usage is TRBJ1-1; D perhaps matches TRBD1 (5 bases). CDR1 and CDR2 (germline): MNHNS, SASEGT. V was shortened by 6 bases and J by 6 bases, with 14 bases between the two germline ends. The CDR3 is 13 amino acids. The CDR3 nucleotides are TGTGCCAGCAGCAAGGGAGGGGACCCTGAAGCTTTCTTT. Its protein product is CASSKGGDPEAFF.

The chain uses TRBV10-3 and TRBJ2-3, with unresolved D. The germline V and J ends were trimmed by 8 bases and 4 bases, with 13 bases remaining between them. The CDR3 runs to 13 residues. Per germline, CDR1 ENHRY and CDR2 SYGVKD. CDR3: CAIGESSPDTQYF. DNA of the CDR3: TGTGCCATCGGAGAATCATCCCCAGATACGCAGTATTTT.

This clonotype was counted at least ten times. For the CDR3, the DNA is TGCAGCTCCCGAGGGACAGGGGAAAAGCAGTACTTC. Its protein is CSSRGTGEKQYF. V gene TRBV29-1 combines with J gene TRBJ2-7, with 10 positions matching TRBD1. The CDR3 is 12 amino acids. Germline CDR1 and CDR2: SQVTM and ANQGSEA. V trimming: 8 bases; J trimming: 8 bases; junction bases outside the gene matches: 9.

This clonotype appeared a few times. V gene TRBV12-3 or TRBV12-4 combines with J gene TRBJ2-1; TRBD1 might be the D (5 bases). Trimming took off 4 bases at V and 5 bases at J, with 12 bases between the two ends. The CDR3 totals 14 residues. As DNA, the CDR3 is TGTGCCAGCAGTTCTTGGGGCGCTAACAATGAGCAGTTCTTC. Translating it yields CASSSWGANNEQFF.

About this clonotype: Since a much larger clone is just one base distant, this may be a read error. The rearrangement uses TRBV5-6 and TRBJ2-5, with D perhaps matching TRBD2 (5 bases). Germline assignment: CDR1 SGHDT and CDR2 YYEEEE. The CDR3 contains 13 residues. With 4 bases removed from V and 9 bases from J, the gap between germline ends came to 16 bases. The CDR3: CASSPPGFASQYF. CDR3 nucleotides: TGTGCCAGCAGCCCCCCGGGATTTGCGTCCCAGTACTTC. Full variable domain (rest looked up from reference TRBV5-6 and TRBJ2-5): DAGVTQSPTHLIKTRGQQVTLRCSPKSGHDTVSWYQQALGQGPQFIFQYYEEEERQRGNFPDRFSGHQFPNYSSELNVNALLLGDSALYLCASSPPGFASQYFGPGTRLLVL.

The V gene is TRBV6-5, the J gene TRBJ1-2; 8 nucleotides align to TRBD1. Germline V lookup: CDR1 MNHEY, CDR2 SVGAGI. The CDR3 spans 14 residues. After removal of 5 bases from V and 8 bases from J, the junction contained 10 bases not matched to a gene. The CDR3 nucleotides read TGTGCCAGCAGTACTTTGACAGGGGTAGGAGGCTACACCTTC. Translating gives CASSTLTGVGGYTF.

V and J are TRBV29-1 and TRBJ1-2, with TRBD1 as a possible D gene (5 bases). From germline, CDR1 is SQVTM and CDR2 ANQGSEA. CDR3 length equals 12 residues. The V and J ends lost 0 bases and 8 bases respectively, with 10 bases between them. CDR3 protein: CSVEDPGVGYTF. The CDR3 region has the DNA TGCAGCGTTGAAGATCCGGGGGTGGGCTACACCTTC.

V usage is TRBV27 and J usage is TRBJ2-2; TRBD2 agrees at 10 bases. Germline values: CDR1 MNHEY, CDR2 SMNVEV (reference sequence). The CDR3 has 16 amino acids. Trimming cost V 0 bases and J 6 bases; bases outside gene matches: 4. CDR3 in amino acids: CASSLSSGRISGELFF. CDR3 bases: TGTGCCAGCAGTTTATCTAGCGGGAGGATTTCCGGGGAGCTGTTTTTT.

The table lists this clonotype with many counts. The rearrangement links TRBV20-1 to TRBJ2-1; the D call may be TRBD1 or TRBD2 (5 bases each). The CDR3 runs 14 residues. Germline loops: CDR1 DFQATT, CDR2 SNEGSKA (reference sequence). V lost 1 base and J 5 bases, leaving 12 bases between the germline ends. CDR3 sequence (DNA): TGCAGTGCTAGAGGGGACCTCAGCCACAATGAGCAGTTCTTC. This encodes CSARGDLSHNEQFF.

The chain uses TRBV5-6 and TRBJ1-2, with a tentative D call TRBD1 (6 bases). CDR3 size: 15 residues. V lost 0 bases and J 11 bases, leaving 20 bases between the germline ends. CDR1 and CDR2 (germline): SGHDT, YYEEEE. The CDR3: CASSLDSRYGGAYTF. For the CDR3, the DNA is TGTGCCAGCAGCTTGGATTCCAGATACGGGGGCGCGTACACCTTC. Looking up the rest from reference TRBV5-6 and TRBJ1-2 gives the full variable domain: DAGVTQSPTHLIKTRGQQVTLRCSPKSGHDTVSWYQQALGQGPQFIFQYYEEEERQRGNFPDRFSGHQFPNYSSELNVNALLLGDSALYLCASSLDSRYGGAYTFGSGTRLTVV.

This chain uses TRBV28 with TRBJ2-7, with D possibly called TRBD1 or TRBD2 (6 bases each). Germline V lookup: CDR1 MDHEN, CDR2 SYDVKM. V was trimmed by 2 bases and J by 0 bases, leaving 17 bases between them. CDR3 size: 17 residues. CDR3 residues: CASSLPGVGASSYEQYF. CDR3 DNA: TGTGCCAGCAGTTTACCGGGAGTGGGGGCGAGCTCCTACGAGCAGTACTTC.

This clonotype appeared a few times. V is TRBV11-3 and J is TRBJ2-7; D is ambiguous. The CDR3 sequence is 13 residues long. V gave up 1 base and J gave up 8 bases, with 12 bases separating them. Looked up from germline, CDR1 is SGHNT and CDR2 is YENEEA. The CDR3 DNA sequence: TGTGCCAGCAGCTTAGGCCCAGAGGAGAAGCAGTACTTC. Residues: CASSLGPEEKQYF. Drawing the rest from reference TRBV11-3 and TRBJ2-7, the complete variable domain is EAGVVQSPRYKIIEKKQPVAFWCNPISGHNTLYWYLQNLGQGPELLIRYENEEAVDDSQLPKDRFSAERLKGVDSTLKIQPAELGDSAVYLCASSLGPEEKQYFGPGTRLTVT.

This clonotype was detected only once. CDR3 amino acids: CASSEMGGSSYEQYF. CDR3 in DNA: TGTGCCAGCAGTGAGATGGGCGGAAGCTCCTACGAGCAGTACTTC. The chain recombines TRBV2 with TRBJ2-7; D remains unclear. CDR1 is SNHLY and CDR2 is FYNNEI in the germline V gene. Trimming removed 3 bases at V and 0 bases at J, with 12 bases between. The CDR3 totals 15 residues.

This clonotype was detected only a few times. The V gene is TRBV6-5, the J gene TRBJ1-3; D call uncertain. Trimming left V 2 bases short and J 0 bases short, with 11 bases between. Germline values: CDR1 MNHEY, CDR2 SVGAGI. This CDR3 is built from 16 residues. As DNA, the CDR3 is TGTGCCAGCAGTTACCTGGGGAGTCTCTCTGGAAACACCATATATTTT. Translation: CASSYLGSLSGNTIYF.

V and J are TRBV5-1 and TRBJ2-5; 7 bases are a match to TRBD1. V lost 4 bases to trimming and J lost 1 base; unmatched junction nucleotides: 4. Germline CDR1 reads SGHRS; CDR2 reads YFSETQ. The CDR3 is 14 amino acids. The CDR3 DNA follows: TGCGCCAGCAGCACCTGGGACAGCCAAGAGACCCAGTACTTC. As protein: CASSTWDSQETQYF.

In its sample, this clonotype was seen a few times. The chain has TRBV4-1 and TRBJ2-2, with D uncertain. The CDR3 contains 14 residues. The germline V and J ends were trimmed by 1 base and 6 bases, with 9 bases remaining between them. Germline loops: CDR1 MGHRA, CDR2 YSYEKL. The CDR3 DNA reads TGCGCCAGCAGCCAAGTTTCGAGATCCGGGGAGCTGTTTTTT. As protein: CASSQVSRSGELFF.

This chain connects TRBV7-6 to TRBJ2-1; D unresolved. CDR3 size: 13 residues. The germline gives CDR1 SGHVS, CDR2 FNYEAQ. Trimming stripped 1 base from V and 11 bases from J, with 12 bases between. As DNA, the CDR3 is TGTGCCAGCAGCTTAGTGCAGGCTAGTCAGCAGTTCTTC. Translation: CASSLVQASQQFF.

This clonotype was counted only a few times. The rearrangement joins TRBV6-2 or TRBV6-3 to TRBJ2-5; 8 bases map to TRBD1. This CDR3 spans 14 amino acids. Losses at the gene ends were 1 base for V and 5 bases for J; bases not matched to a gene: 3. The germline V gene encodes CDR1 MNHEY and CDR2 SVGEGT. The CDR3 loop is CASSYLTGEETQYF. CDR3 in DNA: TGTGCCAGCAGTTACTTGACAGGGGAGGAGACCCAGTACTTC.

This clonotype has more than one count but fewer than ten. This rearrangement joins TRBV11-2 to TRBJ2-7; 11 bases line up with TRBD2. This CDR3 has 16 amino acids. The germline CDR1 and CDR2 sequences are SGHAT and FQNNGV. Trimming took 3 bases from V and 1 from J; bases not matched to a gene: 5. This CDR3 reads CASSLGTSGWSYEQYF. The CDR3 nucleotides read TGTGCCAGCAGCTTGGGGACTAGCGGCTGGTCCTACGAGCAGTACTTC.

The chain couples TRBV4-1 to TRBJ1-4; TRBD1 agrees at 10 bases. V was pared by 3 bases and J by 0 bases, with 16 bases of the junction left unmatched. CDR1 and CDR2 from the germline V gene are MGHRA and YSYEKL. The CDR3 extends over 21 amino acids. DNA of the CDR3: TGCGCCAGCAGCCATCAGGGCCCCGGGACAGGGGCTACTGCAACTAATGAAAAACTGTTTTTT. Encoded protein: CASSHQGPGTGATATNEKLFF.